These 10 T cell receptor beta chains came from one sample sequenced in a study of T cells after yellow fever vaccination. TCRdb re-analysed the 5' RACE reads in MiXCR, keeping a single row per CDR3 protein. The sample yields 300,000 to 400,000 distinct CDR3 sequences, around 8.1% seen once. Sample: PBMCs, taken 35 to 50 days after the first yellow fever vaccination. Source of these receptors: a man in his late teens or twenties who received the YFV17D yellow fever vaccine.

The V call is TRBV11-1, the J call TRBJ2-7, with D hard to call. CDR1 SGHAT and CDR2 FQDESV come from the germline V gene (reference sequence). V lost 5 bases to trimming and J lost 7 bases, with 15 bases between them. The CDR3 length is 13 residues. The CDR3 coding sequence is TGTGCCAGCAGCCCTCATGAGGTCGGGGAGCAGTACTTC. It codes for CASSPHEVGEQYF.

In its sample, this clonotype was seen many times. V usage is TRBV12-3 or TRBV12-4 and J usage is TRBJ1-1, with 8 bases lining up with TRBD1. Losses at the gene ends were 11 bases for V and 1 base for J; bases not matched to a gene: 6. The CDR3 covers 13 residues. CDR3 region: CASGQGRNTEAFF. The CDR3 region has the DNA TGTGCCTCCGGACAGGGAAGGAACACTGAAGCTTTCTTT.

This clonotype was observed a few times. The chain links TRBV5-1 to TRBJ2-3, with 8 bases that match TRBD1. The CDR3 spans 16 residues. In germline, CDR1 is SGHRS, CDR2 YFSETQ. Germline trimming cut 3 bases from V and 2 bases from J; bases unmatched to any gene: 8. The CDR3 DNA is TGCGCCAGCAGCTGGAACAGGGGGTACCACACAGATACGCAGTATTTT. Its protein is CASSWNRGYHTDTQYF.

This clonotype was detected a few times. The CDR3 reads CSARDLGSPDTQYF. The DNA of the CDR3 is TGCAGTGCTAGAGATCTGGGTAGCCCAGATACGCAGTATTTT. The rearrangement links TRBV20-1 to TRBJ2-3; D uncertain. This CDR3 is 14 amino acids long. The germline V gene encodes CDR1 DFQATT and CDR2 SNEGSKA (reference sequence). Trimming stripped 0 bases from V and 4 bases from J, with 11 bases between.

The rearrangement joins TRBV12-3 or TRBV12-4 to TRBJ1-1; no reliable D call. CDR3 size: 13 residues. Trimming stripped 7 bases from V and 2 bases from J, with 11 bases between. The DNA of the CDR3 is TGTGCCAGCACCCCGGACCTAAACACTGAAGCTTTCTTT. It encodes CASTPDLNTEAFF.

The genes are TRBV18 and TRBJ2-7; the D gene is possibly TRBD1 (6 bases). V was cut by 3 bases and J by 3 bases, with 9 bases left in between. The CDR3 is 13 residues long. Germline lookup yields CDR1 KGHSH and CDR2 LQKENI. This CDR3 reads CASSPLQGYEQYF. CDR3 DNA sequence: TGTGCCAGCTCACCTCTACAGGGCTACGAGCAGTACTTC.

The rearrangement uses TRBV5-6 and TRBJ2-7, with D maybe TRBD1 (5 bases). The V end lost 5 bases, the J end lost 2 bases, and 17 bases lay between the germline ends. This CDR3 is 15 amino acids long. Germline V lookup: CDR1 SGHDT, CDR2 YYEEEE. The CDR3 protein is CASRSRGQGTYEQYF. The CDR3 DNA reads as TGTGCCAGCAGGTCGAGAGGTCAGGGAACCTACGAGCAGTACTTC.

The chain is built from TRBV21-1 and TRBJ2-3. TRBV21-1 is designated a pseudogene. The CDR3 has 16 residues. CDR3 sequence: CASSNRALSSTDTQYF. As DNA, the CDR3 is TGTGCCAGCAGCAACAGGGCCTTATCTAGCACAGATACGCAGTATTTT.

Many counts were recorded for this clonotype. This chain's CDR3 is CASSEQNTEAFF. The DNA for the CDR3 is TGTGCCAGCAGTGAACAGAACACTGAAGCTTTCTTT. J is TRBJ1-1 and V is TRBV2; D gene unclear. V was shortened by 2 bases and J by 1 base, with 2 bases between the two germline ends. CDR1 and CDR2 from the germline V gene are SNHLY and FYNNEI. The length of the CDR3 is 12 residues.

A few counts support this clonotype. In DNA, the CDR3 is TGTGCCAGCAGCTTAGCCGCTACAGGAGGGGCCAATGAGCAGTTCTTC. It specifies CASSLAATGGANEQFF. This chain joins TRBV11-1 and TRBJ2-1, with D maybe TRBD2 (6 bases). Trimming removed 0 bases at V and 6 bases at J, with 15 bases between. The germline gives CDR1 SGHAT, CDR2 FQDESV (reference sequence). This CDR3 contains 16 residues.